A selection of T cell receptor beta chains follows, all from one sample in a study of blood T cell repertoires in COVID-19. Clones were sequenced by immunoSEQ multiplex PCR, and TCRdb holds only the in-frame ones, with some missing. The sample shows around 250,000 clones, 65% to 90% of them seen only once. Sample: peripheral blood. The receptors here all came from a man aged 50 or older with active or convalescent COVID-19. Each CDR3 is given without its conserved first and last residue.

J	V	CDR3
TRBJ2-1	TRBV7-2	ASSLRNRDEQF
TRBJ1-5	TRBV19	ASSIQPGGQPQH
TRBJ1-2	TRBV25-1	ASSEAGGYT
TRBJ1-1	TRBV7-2	ASTQRTEAF
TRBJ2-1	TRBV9	ASSLYQASGYNEQF
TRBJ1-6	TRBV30	AWSSAVRNSPLH
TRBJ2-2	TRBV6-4	ASSPTNTGELF
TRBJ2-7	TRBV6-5	ASTPRGSYEQY
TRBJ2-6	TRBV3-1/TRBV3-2	ASAQNWADSGANVLT
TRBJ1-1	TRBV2	ASSGDSHEAF
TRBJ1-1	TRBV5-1	ASSLIGLSDTEAF
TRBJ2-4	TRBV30	AWSGLAKNIQY
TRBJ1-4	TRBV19	ASSISAGGAREKLF
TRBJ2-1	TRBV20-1	SARGTSHF
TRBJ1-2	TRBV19	ASLPGMNYGYT
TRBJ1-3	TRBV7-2	ASSNGQVLSGNTIY
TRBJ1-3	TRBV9	ASSVDRAYGNTIY
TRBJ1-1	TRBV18	ASSRTSQGGTEAF
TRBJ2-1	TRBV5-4	ASSLVGSGTYNEQF
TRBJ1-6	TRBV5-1	ASSLWTGDNSPLH
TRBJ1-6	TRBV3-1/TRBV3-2	ASSPGQGIAPLH
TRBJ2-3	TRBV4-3	ASSQDWGSGGYTDTQY
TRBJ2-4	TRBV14	ASSTGQQRNIQY
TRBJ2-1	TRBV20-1	SASRRTSGYNEQF
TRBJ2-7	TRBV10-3	AISEPKSGSYEQY
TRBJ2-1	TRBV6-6	ASSYGLAVNEQF
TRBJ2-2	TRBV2	ASSHRESNTGELF
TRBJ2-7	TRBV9	ATSSYEQY
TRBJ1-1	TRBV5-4	ASSNDRVGAF
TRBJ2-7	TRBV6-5	ASSYSRGSYEQY
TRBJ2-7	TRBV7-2	ASSLDSGATGAEQY
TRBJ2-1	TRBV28	ATQTSGSDEQF
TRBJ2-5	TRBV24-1	ATSDHGAGGETQY
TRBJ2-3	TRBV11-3	ASSPRGGSTDTQY
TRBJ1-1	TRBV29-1	SVRRGEAF
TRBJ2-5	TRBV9	ASSATHYSQETQY
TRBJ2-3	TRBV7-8	ASSLRDTQGWTRTDTQY
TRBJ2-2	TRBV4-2	ASSPRGLAESTGELF
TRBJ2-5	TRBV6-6	ASRRQGLRETQY
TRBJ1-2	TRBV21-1	ASSKAWRDRCSYGYT
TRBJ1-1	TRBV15	ATSRAGNTEAF
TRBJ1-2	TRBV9	ASSVGSGSNYGYT
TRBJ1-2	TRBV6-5	ASKVGYHGYT
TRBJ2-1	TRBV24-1	ATSATSGKEGNEQF
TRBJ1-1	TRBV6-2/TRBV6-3	ASSYAGGGTEAF
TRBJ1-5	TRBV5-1	ASRAGGRGSNQPQH